Below, 30 T cell receptor beta chains from the same sample are listed, as sequenced in a study of Ad26.COV2.S vaccination and SARS-CoV-2 variants. Regarding treatment: some 20 received Ad26.COV2.S at low or high dose, single or two shots; roughly five received placebo; per-sample allocation not given. Collection of the samples took place on day 63 after the first injection of vaccine or placebo. Repertoires were generated with immunoSEQ multiplex PCR, while TCRdb's copy carries only in-frame clones and drops some. The sample carries 400,000 to 450,000 clones, around 92% recorded once. The material was peripheral blood, obtained in a trial of Ad26.COV2.S vaccine versus placebo. All receptors come from a person aged 18-60 years who received the Ad26.COV2.S COVID-19 vaccine or a placebo.

This chain connects TRBV5-1 to TRBJ2-1; TRBD2 agrees at 7 bases. After removal of 1 base from V and 9 bases from J, the junction contained 7 bases not matched to a gene. The CDR3 sequence is 14 residues long. Germline V gives CDR1 SGHRS, CDR2 YFSETQ. The CDR3 region has the DNA TGCGCCAGCAGCTTGATCCGGGAGGACGGTGAGCAGTTCTTC. The encoded protein is CASSLIREDGEQFF.

The genes are TRBV6-5 and TRBJ2-7; 7 bases line up with TRBD1. Germline values: CDR1 MNHEY, CDR2 SVGAGI. Losses at the gene ends were 4 bases for V and 1 base for J; bases not matched to a gene: 4. CDR3 length equals 14 residues. The CDR3 DNA sequence: TGTGCCAGCAGTTTCGACAGGGTATCCTACGAGCAGTACTTC. Encoded protein: CASSFDRVSYEQYF.

This chain uses TRBV5-6 with TRBJ2-5; no clear D gene. This CDR3 spans 12 amino acids. Deletions cut 2 bases from V and 5 bases from J, with 7 bases between. The germline CDR1 and CDR2 sequences are SGHDT and YYEEEE. The DNA of the CDR3 is TGTGCCAGCAGCTTCTTCCGGGAGACCCAGTACTTC. Translation: CASSFFRETQYF.

This chain links TRBV6-5 with TRBJ1-1; D not certain. V was cut by 5 bases and J by 6 bases, with 10 bases left in between. The CDR3 is made up of 12 amino acids. The V gene's germline CDR1 is MNHEY and CDR2 SVGAGI. The DNA of the CDR3 is TGTGCCAGCAGTCTTATTATCTCTGAAGCTTTCTTT. Its translation: CASSLIISEAFF.

This chain's CDR3 is CSALGTENTGELFF. The CDR3, as DNA: TGCAGCGCCTTAGGGACAGAGAACACCGGGGAGCTGTTTTTT. The rearrangement links TRBV29-1 to TRBJ2-2; 7 bases are shared with TRBD1. This CDR3 comprises 14 residues. V was clipped by 7 bases and J by 1 base; unmatched bases: 6. Germline loops: CDR1 SQVTM, CDR2 ANQGSEA.

This chain uses TRBV30 with TRBJ2-1; D might be TRBD1 (6 bases). The germline CDR1 and CDR2 sequences are GTSNPN and SVGIG (reference sequence). The V gene lost 1 base and the J gene lost 1 base, with 8 bases spanning the gap. The CDR3 contains 14 residues. The CDR3 DNA follows: TGTGCCTGGAGTGGAGGGACATCCTACAATGAGCAGTTCTTC. Translated: CAWSGGTSYNEQFF.

The chain combines TRBV7-2 with TRBJ2-3, with D unresolved. The CDR3 is 14 amino acids. Germline-derived CDR1 and CDR2 are SGHTA and FQGNSA. V gave up 0 bases and J gave up 3 bases, with 7 bases separating them. The CDR3 loop reads CASSLARPTDTQYF. In DNA form, the CDR3 reads TGTGCCAGCAGCTTAGCGAGGCCTACAGATACGCAGTATTTT.

This chain connects TRBV5-4 to TRBJ2-7; 7 nucleotides align to TRBD2. Germline assignment: CDR1 SGHNT and CDR2 YYREEE (reference sequence). This CDR3 has 13 amino acids. Trimming at V came to 4 bases and at J to 6 bases, leaving 7 bases not matched to a gene. The CDR3 DNA reads as TGTGCCAGCAGCCGCGGACTAGACCTCGAGCAGTACTTC. Translating gives CASSRGLDLEQYF. Based on the CDR3 plus reference TRBV5-4 and TRBJ2-7, the full variable domain is ETGVTQSPTHLIKTRGQQVTLRCSSQSGHNTVSWYQQALGQGPQFIFQYYREEENGRGNFPPRFSGLQFPNYSSELNVNALELDDSALYLCASSRGLDLEQYFGPGTRLTVT.

The chain links TRBV7-8 to TRBJ1-2; the D gene is possibly TRBD1 (5 bases). Trimming cost V 5 bases and J 2 bases, with 18 bases left between them. The CDR3 is 16 residues long. CDR1 is SGHVS and CDR2 is FQNEAQ in the germline V gene. CDR3 amino acids: CASSPELGVPNYGYTF. The CDR3 coding sequence is TGTGCCAGCAGCCCGGAATTGGGGGTCCCAAACTATGGCTACACCTTC.

This clone was recorded only once. This chain joins TRBV19 and TRBJ2-1; no firm D call. Looked up from germline, CDR1 is LNHDA and CDR2 is SQIVND (reference sequence). V was trimmed by 6 bases and J by 8 bases, leaving 8 bases between them. This CDR3 comprises 11 residues. This CDR3 is CASRKDDEQFF. CDR3 coding DNA: TGTGCCAGTAGGAAAGACGATGAGCAGTTCTTC.

V is TRBV19 and J is TRBJ1-2; D possibly corresponds to TRBD1 (6 bases). The germline gives CDR1 LNHDA, CDR2 SQIVND (reference sequence). V lost 6 bases, J lost 2 bases, and 10 bases lay in between. There are 13 residues in the CDR3. This CDR3 is CASRITGNYGYTF. CDR3 sequence (DNA): TGTGCCAGTAGAATTACAGGGAACTATGGCTACACCTTC.

This chain joins TRBV29-1 and TRBJ2-1; 7 positions agree with TRBD1. J gave up 6 bases and V 7 bases, and 9 bases lay outside the gene matches. CDR1 is SQVTM, CDR2 ANQGSEA, per germline. The CDR3 has 13 residues. In DNA form, the CDR3 reads TGCAGCGCTATAATGACAGGGATCAATGAGCAGTTCTTC. It encodes CSAIMTGINEQFF.

The CDR3 DNA reads as TGTGCCAGCAGCTTAGTAGGACAGGGGGCTAGACCGGCCAGCACAGATACGCAGTATTTT. Translated: CASSLVGQGARPASTDTQYF. The J gene is TRBJ2-3, the V gene TRBV7-8, with 11 bases lining up with TRBD1. The ends lost 1 base at V and 0 bases at J; junction bases unmatched: 12. The CDR3 length is 20 residues. Germline values: CDR1 SGHVS, CDR2 FQNEAQ.

The rearrangement links TRBV5-6 to TRBJ2-7, with D maybe TRBD1 (6 bases). Germline V lookup: CDR1 SGHDT, CDR2 YYEEEE. This CDR3 has 12 residues. Trimming took off 3 bases at V and 2 bases at J, with 6 bases between the two ends. CDR3 residues: CASSWDTYEQYF. CDR3 DNA: TGTGCCAGCAGCTGGGACACCTACGAGCAGTACTTC.

This sequence joins TRBV4-3 and TRBJ1-1; the D is unclear. The V end was cut by 4 bases, the J end by 4 bases, with 16 bases between. CDR1 is LGHNA, CDR2 YSLEER, per germline. This CDR3 has 15 amino acids. CDR3 sequence reads: CASSLTPYAGTEAFF. Written as DNA, the CDR3 is TGCGCCAGCAGCCTTACCCCCTACGCGGGCACTGAAGCTTTCTTT.

With respect to this clone: Within the sample, other DNA sequences also encode this same CDR3. V is TRBV7-2 and J is TRBJ1-4; possibly TRBD1 for D (5 bases). This CDR3 has 14 amino acids. V lost 1 base and J 4 bases, leaving 7 bases between the germline ends. The germline CDR1 and CDR2 sequences are SGHTA and FQGNSA. CDR3 in DNA: TGTGCCAGCAGCTTAGGGGGGAGTAATGAAAAACTGTTTTTT. This sequence encodes CASSLGGSNEKLFF.

To note about this clone: Additional DNA sequences in this sample encode the identical CDR3. The J gene is TRBJ1-5, the V gene TRBV5-1; no firm D call. This CDR3 is 14 amino acids long. V gave up 0 bases and J gave up 1 base, with 5 bases separating them. The V gene's germline CDR1 is SGHRS and CDR2 YFSETQ. CDR3 in amino acids: CASSLGGSNQPQHF. CDR3 nucleotides: TGCGCCAGCAGCTTGGGTGGGAGCAATCAGCCCCAGCATTTT.

The chain recombines TRBV19 with TRBJ2-3, with 7 bases lining up with TRBD1. The CDR3 sequence is 15 residues long. With 6 bases clipped from V and 6 bases from J, the junction kept 12 bases outside the gene matches. Germline V gene data show CDR1 as LNHDA and CDR2 as SQIVND (reference sequence). CDR3 protein: CASRGLGRGGDTQYF. CDR3 DNA sequence: TGTGCCAGTAGGGGTCTCGGACGAGGGGGCGATACGCAGTATTTT.

This sequence joins TRBV27 and TRBJ2-3, with unresolved D. Trimming stripped 4 bases from V and 4 bases from J, with 15 bases between. Germline assignment: CDR1 MNHEY and CDR2 SMNVEV (reference sequence). This CDR3 comprises 15 residues. The CDR3, as DNA: TGTGCCAGCAGTTCCCGCCCGCCGGGCCCAGATACGCAGTATTTT. It translates to CASSSRPPGPDTQYF.

The chain carries TRBV7-8 and TRBJ2-3; no clear D gene. V lost 0 bases to trimming and J lost 7 bases, with 11 bases between them. CDR1 SGHVS and CDR2 FQNEAQ come from the germline V gene. The length of the CDR3 is 14 residues. CDR3 loop: CASSLAGFANTQYF. The CDR3 nucleotides are TGTGCCAGCAGCTTAGCTGGATTCGCAAATACGCAGTATTTT.

This CDR3 reads CASSLQGAGGNTIYF. The CDR3 region has the DNA TGTGCCAGCAGTTTACAGGGGGCAGGTGGAAACACCATATATTTT. The V and J genes are TRBV28 and TRBJ1-3, with 8 bases aligning to TRBD1. The CDR3 runs to 15 residues. Trimming at V came to 2 bases and at J to 3 bases, leaving 3 bases not matched to a gene. CDR1 is MDHEN, CDR2 SYDVKM, per germline.

Here the CDR3 reads CAWSVNRISDTQYF. The CDR3 DNA follows: TGTGCCTGGAGTGTAAATCGGATATCAGATACGCAGTATTTT. The chain is built from TRBV30 and TRBJ2-3; unclear D gene. The CDR3 spans 14 residues. Per germline, CDR1 GTSNPN and CDR2 SVGIG (reference sequence). V lost 0 bases and J lost 4, with 11 bases in between.

The chain carries TRBV19 and TRBJ2-7, with TRBD2 identical over 11 bases. CDR3 length: 15 residues. Germline loops: CDR1 LNHDA, CDR2 SQIVND (reference sequence). V was pared by 6 bases and J by 3 bases, with 7 bases of the junction left unmatched. The CDR3 here is CASSTIAGGIYEQYF. The DNA for the CDR3 is TGTGCCAGTAGCACCATAGCGGGGGGGATCTACGAGCAGTACTTC.

The chain joins TRBV11-3 to TRBJ2-5; D gene uncertain. Trimming took 4 bases from V and 5 from J, leaving 14 bases between them. Per germline, CDR1 SGHNT and CDR2 YENEEA. The CDR3 loop spans 14 amino acids. The CDR3 sequence: CASSSGSDWETQYF. DNA for the CDR3: TGTGCCAGCAGCTCCGGAAGCGACTGGGAGACCCAGTACTTC.

This clone was recorded a few times. V is TRBV11-3 and J is TRBJ2-7; 8 bases fit TRBD1. The germline gives CDR1 SGHNT, CDR2 YENEEA. CDR3 length: 14 amino acids. After removal of 5 bases from V and 2 bases from J, the junction contained 5 bases not matched to a gene. The CDR3 nucleotides read TGTGCCAGCAGCGCGACAGGGGCCCCCTACGAGCAGTACTTC. Translation gives CASSATGAPYEQYF.

The chain has TRBV19 and TRBJ2-7, with TRBD1 matching 8 bases. The V segment lost 5 bases and the J segment 5 bases; nucleotides outside the gene matches: 8. This CDR3 is built from 14 residues. Germline CDR1 and CDR2: LNHDA and SQIVND (reference sequence). The CDR3 is CASSQDREVDEQYF. CDR3 nucleotides: TGTGCCAGTAGTCAGGACAGGGAGGTCGACGAGCAGTACTTC.

The rearrangement links TRBV2 to TRBJ1-5, with D possibly matching TRBD1 (6 bases). The CDR3 is 18 amino acids. V shed 2 bases and J shed 2 bases, with 19 bases lying between them. The germline CDR1 and CDR2 sequences are SNHLY and FYNNEI. This chain's CDR3 is CASSELRDIWGGNQPQHF. The CDR3, as DNA: TGTGCCAGCAGTGAACTCCGGGACATCTGGGGCGGCAATCAGCCCCAGCATTTT.

The genes are TRBV28 and TRBJ2-6; a possible D gene is TRBD2 (5 bases). Germline V gene data show CDR1 as MDHEN and CDR2 as SYDVKM. The V and J ends lost 6 bases and 1 base respectively, with 13 bases between them. The CDR3 contains 16 residues. CDR3 sequence reads: CASSGEPKSGANVLTF. DNA for the CDR3: TGTGCCAGCAGCGGGGAGCCCAAATCTGGGGCCAACGTCCTGACTTTC. Full variable domain (rest looked up from reference TRBV28 and TRBJ2-6): DVKVTQSSRYLVKRTGEKVFLECVQDMDHENMFWYRQDPGLGLRLIYFSYDVKMKEKGDIPEGYSVSREKKERFSLILESASTNQTSMYLCASSGEPKSGANVLTFGAGSRLTVL.

The rearrangement uses TRBV18 and TRBJ2-1; 11 bases align to TRBD2. Germline CDR1 is KGHSH and CDR2 is LQKENI. With V trimmed by 5 bases and J by 0 bases, 3 bases remained unmatched. The CDR3 loop spans 16 amino acids. The CDR3 spells CASSALAGVSYNEQFF. CDR3 coding DNA: TGTGCCAGCTCAGCACTAGCGGGGGTCTCCTACAATGAGCAGTTCTTC.

The chain uses TRBV7-9 and TRBJ1-6; D is undetermined. Germline CDR1 and CDR2: SEHNR and FQNEAQ (reference sequence). The CDR3 is 11 residues long. V was shortened by 5 bases and J by 12 bases, with 8 bases between the two germline ends. The CDR3 loop reads CASSDNGPLHF. CDR3 nucleotides: TGTGCCAGCAGCGACAACGGACCCCTCCACTTT. Based on the CDR3 plus reference TRBV7-9 and TRBJ1-6, the full variable domain is DTGVSQNPRHKITKRGQNVTFRCDPISEHNRLYWYRQTLGQGPEFLTYFQNEAQLEKSRLLSDRFSAERPKGSFSTLEIQRTEQGDSAMYLCASSDNGPLHFGNGTRLTVT.